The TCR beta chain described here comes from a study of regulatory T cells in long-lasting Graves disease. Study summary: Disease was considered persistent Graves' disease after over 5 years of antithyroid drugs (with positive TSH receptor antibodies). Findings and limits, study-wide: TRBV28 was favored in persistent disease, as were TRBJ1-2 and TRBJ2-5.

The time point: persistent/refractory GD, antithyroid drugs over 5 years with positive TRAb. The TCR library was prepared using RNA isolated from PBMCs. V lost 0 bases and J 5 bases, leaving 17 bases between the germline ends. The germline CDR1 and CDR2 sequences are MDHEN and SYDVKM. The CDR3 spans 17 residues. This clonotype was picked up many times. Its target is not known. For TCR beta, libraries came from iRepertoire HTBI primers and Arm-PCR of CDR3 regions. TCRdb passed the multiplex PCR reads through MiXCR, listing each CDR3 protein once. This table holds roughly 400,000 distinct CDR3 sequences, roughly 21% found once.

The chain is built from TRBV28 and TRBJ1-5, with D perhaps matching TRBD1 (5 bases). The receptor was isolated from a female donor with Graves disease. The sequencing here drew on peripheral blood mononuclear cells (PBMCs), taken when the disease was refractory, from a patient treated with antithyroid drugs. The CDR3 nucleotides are TGTGCCAGCAGTTTATGGCAGGGCCTCGGTGGGGATCAGCCCCAGCATTTT. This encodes CASSLWQGLGGDQPQHF.